The 9 T cell receptor beta chains below were found in one sample sequenced in a study of blood T cell repertoires in COVID-19. The method was immunoSEQ multiplex PCR; TCRdb's version includes in-frame clones alone and lacks a portion of them. The sample has nearly 40,000 clones, around 83% seen once; the top ten hold approximately 19%. The sequencing input was peripheral blood. The receptors were gathered from a man aged 45-60 years in a cohort sampled during active COVID-19.

This chain joins TRBV5-5 and TRBJ1-2, with TRBD1 matching 8 bases. Unmatched junction bases numbered 5, after V lost 0 bases and J lost 7 bases. Germline CDR1 is SGHKS and CDR2 is YYEKEE (reference sequence). CDR3 length: 14 residues. CDR3 residues: CASSLDAQGVGYTF. The CDR3 bases are TGTGCCAGCAGCTTGGATGCACAGGGGGTTGGCTACACCTTC.

The rearrangement joins TRBV9 to TRBJ2-1, with 8 bases aligning to TRBD2. The CDR3 totals 14 residues. Germline trimming cut 3 bases from V and 5 bases from J; bases unmatched to any gene: 4. The germline V gene encodes CDR1 SGDLS and CDR2 YYNGEE. The CDR3 region is CASSGSGGHNEQFF. CDR3 nucleotides: TGTGCCAGCAGCGGATCGGGGGGGCACAATGAGCAGTTCTTC.

The chain joins TRBV19 to TRBJ1-4; 9 bases fit TRBD1. Germline CDR1 reads LNHDA; CDR2 reads SQIVND (reference sequence). J was trimmed by 9 bases and V by 1 base; bases with no gene match: 6. The CDR3 has 15 amino acids. CDR3 bases: TGTGCCAGTAGTATAGCCCCCGGGACAGGGAAAAAACTGTTTTTT. It is translated as CASSIAPGTGKKLFF.

This chain connects TRBV7-9 to TRBJ2-5; TRBD2 agrees at 13 bases. J was trimmed by 0 bases and V by 4 bases; bases with no gene match: 5. CDR1 SEHNR and CDR2 FQNEAQ come from the germline V gene (reference sequence). CDR3 length equals 17 residues. CDR3 in amino acids: CASSYPTSGRYQETQYF. CDR3 in DNA: TGTGCCAGCAGCTACCCGACTAGCGGGAGGTACCAAGAGACCCAGTACTTC.

The chain has TRBV7-2 and TRBJ2-7; 7 nucleotides match TRBD2. Germline CDR1 and CDR2: SGHTA and FQGNSA. The CDR3 runs to 13 residues. V was clipped by 8 bases and J by 2 bases; unmatched bases: 6. The CDR3 loop reads CASGPAGAYEQYF. The CDR3, as DNA: TGTGCCAGCGGACCCGCGGGGGCCTACGAGCAGTACTTC.

CDR3 DNA: TGTGCCAGCAGTAAAGGGGGACAGGGGCGAGGGGAGGACTATGGCTACACCTTC. Translated: CASSKGGQGRGEDYGYTF. J is TRBJ1-2 and V is TRBV6-2 or TRBV6-3, with 10 bases identical to TRBD1. Trimming took 5 bases from V and 3 from J; bases not matched to a gene: 15. Germline V gene data show CDR1 as MNHEY and CDR2 as SVGEGT. The CDR3 covers 18 residues.

The rearrangement joins TRBV7-2 to TRBJ1-1; TRBD1 might be the D (5 bases). CDR3 size: 14 residues. Germline V CDR1 and CDR2: SGHTA, FQGNSA. Trimming removed 5 bases at V and 0 bases at J, with 10 bases between. The chain's CDR3 is CASSAGQMNTEAFF. CDR3 DNA sequence: TGTGCCAGCAGCGCAGGGCAGATGAACACTGAAGCTTTCTTT.

The J gene is TRBJ2-7, the V gene TRBV30, with 10 bases matching TRBD1. The germline CDR1 and CDR2 sequences are GTSNPN and SVGIG (reference sequence). This CDR3 has 14 amino acids. J was trimmed by 5 bases and V by 2 bases; bases with no gene match: 6. Here the CDR3 reads CAWSTGTGANEQYF. CDR3 sequence (DNA): TGTGCCTGGAGTACCGGGACAGGGGCAAACGAGCAGTACTTC.

The V gene is TRBV30, the J gene TRBJ1-2, with D maybe TRBD1 (5 bases). V shed 8 bases and J shed 2 bases, with 15 bases lying between them. Germline CDR1 GTSNPN, CDR2 SVGIG (reference sequence). The CDR3 runs to 13 residues. CDR3 sequence: CASLKGVNYGYTF. CDR3 bases: TGTGCCAGTCTCAAAGGGGTGAACTATGGCTACACCTTC.